This entry is about one T cell receptor beta chain. Its antigen remains unknown. These data originate in a study of T cell responses to AZD1222 COVID-19 vaccine. The CDR3 runs to 16 residues. Germline V gives CDR1 SGHTA, CDR2 FQGNSA. The V gene lost 0 bases and the J gene lost 2 bases, with 11 bases spanning the gap. Measured with immunoSEQ multiplex PCR; TCRdb has only the in-frame clones, and not every one. This table has 98,000 or so clones, about nine tenths appearing once. Overall study findings and caveats: Among AZD1222 vaccinees, only six were seropositive at baseline. Donor demographics were predominantly white British with a female majority; clonal diversity may be underestimated.

The sequences come from peripheral blood, collected on day 0 of MenACWY control vaccination. The rearrangement uses TRBV7-2 and TRBJ1-3; TRBD1 might be the D (5 bases). This receptor was obtained from an adult in good health. DNA for the CDR3: TGTGCCAGCAGCTTAGCGTCGGGGACCGCTGGAAACACCATATATTTT. It encodes CASSLASGTAGNTIYF.